The 9 T cell receptor beta chains below were found in one sample sequenced in a study of blood T cell repertoires in COVID-19. TCRdb's copy holds only in-frame clones and misses some; the assay was immunoSEQ multiplex PCR. The table has fewer than 100,000 clones, 80% to 85% seen once. The sequencing sample was made of peripheral blood. The origin of the receptors is a human donor in a cohort sampled during active COVID-19.

V gene TRBV6-1 combines with J gene TRBJ1-1; D not resolved. Germline CDR1 MNHNS, CDR2 SASEGT. The CDR3 is made up of 15 amino acids. Trimming removed 1 base at V and 1 base at J, with 10 bases between. CDR3 sequence reads: CASSEGRVGNTEAFF. In DNA, the CDR3 is TGTGCCAGCAGTGAAGGGCGGGTGGGGAACACTGAAGCTTTCTTT.

The V call is TRBV6-5, the J call TRBJ1-6; D is perhaps TRBD1 (6 bases). This CDR3 comprises 15 residues. V was clipped by 4 bases and J by 10 bases, with 17 bases between them. CDR1 is MNHEY and CDR2 is SVGAGI in the germline V gene. CDR3 amino acids: CASSSSGALWSPLHF. CDR3 nucleotides: TGTGCCAGCAGTTCCTCGGGGGCTTTATGGTCACCCCTCCACTTT.

CDR3 in amino acids: CASSLRGNTEAFF. In DNA, the CDR3 is TGTGCCAGCAGCCTACGGGGGAACACTGAAGCTTTCTTT. V usage is TRBV3-1 (or the pseudogene TRBV3-2) and J usage is TRBJ1-1; D unresolved. V lost 4 bases, J lost 1 base, and 7 bases lay in between. Germline V lookup: CDR1 LGHDT, CDR2 YNNKEL (reference sequence). There are 13 residues in the CDR3.

This chain links TRBV4-1 with TRBJ1-1, with D perhaps matching TRBD1 (5 bases). The CDR3 is made up of 15 amino acids. The germline V gene encodes CDR1 MGHRA and CDR2 YSYEKL. V was shortened by 3 bases and J by 4 bases, with 15 bases between the two germline ends. CDR3 residues: CASSQGGFGGTEAFF. The CDR3 DNA is TGCGCCAGCAGCCAGGGGGGGTTTGGAGGCACTGAAGCTTTCTTT.

V usage is TRBV11-2 and J usage is TRBJ2-3; 12 bases match TRBD2. The CDR3 length is 19 residues. The junction had 21 bases not matched to a gene; V was cut back by 2 bases and J by 12 bases. Germline CDR1 SGHAT, CDR2 FQNNGV. CDR3: CASSLIASGLAGLSSNQYF. The CDR3 DNA is TGTGCCAGCAGCTTAATTGCGTCAGGACTAGCGGGGCTCAGTTCGAATCAGTATTTT. The complete variable domain, with remaining parts taken from reference TRBV11-2 and TRBJ2-3, reads EAGVAQSPRYKIIEKRQSVAFWCNPISGHATLYWYQQILGQGPKLLIQFQNNGVVDDSQLPKDRFSAERLKGVDSTLKIQPAKLEDSAVYLCASSLIASGLAGLSSNQYFGPGTRLTVL.

The gene calls are TRBV25-1 and TRBJ1-6; D perhaps matches TRBD1 (6 bases). CDR1 is MGHDK and CDR2 is SYGVNS in the germline V gene. Between the trimmed V and J ends, which lost 4 bases and 4 bases, there was a span of 11 bases. This CDR3 region has 15 residues. CDR3 DNA: TGTGCCAGCAGTGCAAGACAGGATTATAATTCACCCCTCCACTTT. Translating it yields CASSARQDYNSPLHF.

The V call is TRBV7-9, the J call TRBJ2-5; 7 bases are shared with TRBD1. Germline V gene sequence: CDR1 SEHNR, CDR2 FQNEAQ (reference sequence). CDR3 length: 13 amino acids. With V trimmed by 5 bases and J by 4 bases, 4 bases remained unmatched. This CDR3 reads CASSLAGGETQYF. The CDR3 DNA is TGTGCCAGCAGCCTCGCAGGGGGAGAGACCCAGTACTTC. The variable domain in full, completed from reference TRBV7-9 and TRBJ2-5, reads DTGVSQNPRHKITKRGQNVTFRCDPISEHNRLYWYRQTLGQGPEFLTYFQNEAQLEKSRLLSDRFSAERPKGSFSTLEIQRTEQGDSAMYLCASSLAGGETQYFGPGTRLLVL.

This chain uses TRBV30 with TRBJ2-3; D is perhaps TRBD1 (5 bases). Deletions cut 4 bases from V and 1 base from J, with 9 bases between. Germline lookup yields CDR1 GTSNPN and CDR2 SVGIG (reference sequence). The CDR3 runs 13 residues. CDR3 sequence (DNA): TGTGCCTGGACGAAACAGGGCACAGATACGCAGTATTTT. This encodes CAWTKQGTDTQYF.

This clone was observed once. The gene calls are TRBV5-1 and TRBJ1-2; D is possibly TRBD1 (6 bases). Per the germline V gene, CDR1 is SGHRS and CDR2 is YFSETQ. The V end was cut by 4 bases, the J end by 1 base, with 11 bases between. This CDR3 has 14 residues. The CDR3 loop is CASSPRDNNYGYTF. The CDR3 DNA reads as TGCGCCAGCAGCCCTCGGGACAATAACTATGGCTACACCTTC.